This TCR beta chain stems from a study of CD8+CD57+ T cells in acquired aplastic anemia (dated by TCRdb to between 2018 and 2020). About the full investigation: Extracted DNA from sorted CD4+ and CD8+ cells averaged approximately 3 ug, ranging from about 0.18 to 27.4 ug. Healthy donor samples averaged roughly 9.8 million reads for CD4+ and 11 million to 12 million for CD8+ cells.

Comment on this clonotype: Its target antigen remains unknown. No base quality values were provided; no much bigger clone lies one nucleotide off.

The germline ends are 13 bases apart after V is trimmed by 6 bases and J by 10 bases. The cysteine opens and the phenylalanine closes a CDR3 of 13 amino acids. Only the CDR3 DNA stays, 39 bases, in frame from base 1. The germline V gene (reference sequence) provides CDR1 SEHNR and CDR2 FQNEAQ. Here is what the overall study found, with its caveats: Patients and healthy controls showed no significant difference in CD8+ Simpson's diversity (P=0.060). Fewer than 35 CD8+ CDR3 sequences were found to be shared between patients and controls, but these sequences appeared to be highly expressed in patients and within the immunodominant clones of the patients.

The study deep-sequenced TCR repertoires of sorted CD4+ and CD8+ blood T cells from severe aplastic anemia patients and healthy subjects. Ficoll-Paque density gradient centrifugation was used to isolate peripheral blood mononuclear cells. Before DNA was extracted, CD4+ and CD8+ T cells were sorted using either FACS or magnetic beads. Profiling of TCR beta VDJ combinations and CDR3 sequences used genomic DNA as the template. TCR repertoire sequencing was run on an Illumina HiSeq 2000. Per the source publication's procedure: Repertoire assessment relied on Simpson's diversity index, CDR3 size and DJ length profiles, and TRBV/TRBJ rearrangement plots. Whichever DNA sequence was most abundant in the deep sequencing data was defined as the immunodominant clone. CDR3 amino acid sequences were checked for sharing across subjects and were also compared against the VDJdb database and published repertoires. The public reads were quality trimmed at Q25 with fastp and then assembled into clones with MiXCR by TCRdb, keeping productive beta chains. Each entry merges the rows of one CDR3 protein and shows their most common DNA and genes. It is TCRdb's table, rather than the study itself, that gives the V and J calls and clone size. Recorded for this sample are some 150,000 distinct CDR3 sequences; about 40% of them occurred a single time. The top ten clonotypes cover roughly 8.1% of the sample.

The sequence was obtained from a human donor in good health, serving as a control. The chain couples TRBV7-9 to TRBJ1-6; the D gene cannot be named for sure. Sample: sorted CD4+, CD8+, or CD8+CD57+ T cells (not recorded which) from PBMCs. DNA sequence: TGTGCCAGCAGTATCAATTCGGTATCACCCCTCCACTTT. This yields the protein CASSINSVSPLHF.